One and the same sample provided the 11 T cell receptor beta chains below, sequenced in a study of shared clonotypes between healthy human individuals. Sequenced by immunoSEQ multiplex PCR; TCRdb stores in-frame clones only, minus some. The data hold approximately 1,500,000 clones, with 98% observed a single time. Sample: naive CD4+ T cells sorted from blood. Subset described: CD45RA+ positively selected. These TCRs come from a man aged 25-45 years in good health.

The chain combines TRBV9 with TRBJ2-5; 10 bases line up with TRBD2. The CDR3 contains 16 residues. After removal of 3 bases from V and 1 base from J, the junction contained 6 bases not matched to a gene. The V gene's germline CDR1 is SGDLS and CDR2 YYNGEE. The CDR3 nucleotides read TGTGCCAGCAGCGCACGAGCGGGAGGGCTCCAAGAGACCCAGTACTTC. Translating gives CASSARAGGLQETQYF.

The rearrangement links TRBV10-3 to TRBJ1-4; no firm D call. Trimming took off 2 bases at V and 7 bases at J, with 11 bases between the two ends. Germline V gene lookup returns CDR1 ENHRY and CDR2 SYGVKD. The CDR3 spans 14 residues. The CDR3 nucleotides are TGTGCCATCAGTGAGGAAACCTTCGGTGAAAAACTGTTTTTT. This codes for CAISEETFGEKLFF.

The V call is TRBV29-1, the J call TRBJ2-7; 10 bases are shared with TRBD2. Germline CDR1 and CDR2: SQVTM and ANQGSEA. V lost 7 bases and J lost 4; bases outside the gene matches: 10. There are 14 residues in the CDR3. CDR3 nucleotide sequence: TGCAGCGCCCAATGGGCTAGCGGGAGTTACGAGCAGTACTTC. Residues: CSAQWASGSYEQYF.

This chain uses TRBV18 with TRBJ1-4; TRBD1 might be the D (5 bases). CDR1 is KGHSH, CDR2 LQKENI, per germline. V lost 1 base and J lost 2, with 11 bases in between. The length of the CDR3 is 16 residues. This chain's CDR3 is CASSPRGSATNEKLFF. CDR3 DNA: TGTGCCAGCTCACCACGGGGGTCCGCGACTAATGAAAAACTGTTTTTT.

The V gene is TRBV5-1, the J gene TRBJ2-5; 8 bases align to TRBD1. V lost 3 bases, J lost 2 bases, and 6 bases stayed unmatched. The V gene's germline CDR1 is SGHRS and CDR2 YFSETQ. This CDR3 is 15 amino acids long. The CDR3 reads CASSSRGRGQETQYF. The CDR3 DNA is TGCGCCAGCAGCTCCAGGGGGCGCGGGCAAGAGACCCAGTACTTC.

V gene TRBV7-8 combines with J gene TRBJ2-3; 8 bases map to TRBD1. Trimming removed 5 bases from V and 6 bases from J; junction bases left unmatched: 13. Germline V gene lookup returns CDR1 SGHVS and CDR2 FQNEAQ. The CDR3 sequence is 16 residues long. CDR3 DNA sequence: TGTGCCAGCAGCCTACGGACTGGACAGGGTTTGGATACGCAGTATTTT. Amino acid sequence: CASSLRTGQGLDTQYF. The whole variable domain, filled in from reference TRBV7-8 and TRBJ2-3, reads GAGVSQSPRYKVAKRGQDVALRCDPISGHVSLFWYQQALGQGPEFLTYFQNEAQLDKSGLPSDRFFAERPEGSVSTLKIQRTQQEDSAVYLCASSLRTGQGLDTQYFGPGTRLTVL.

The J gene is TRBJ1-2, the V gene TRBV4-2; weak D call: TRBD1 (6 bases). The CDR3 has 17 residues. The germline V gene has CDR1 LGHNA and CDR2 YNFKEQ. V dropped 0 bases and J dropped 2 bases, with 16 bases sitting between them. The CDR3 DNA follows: TGTGCCAGCAGCCAAGATATGGCAGGGGACTTAAACTATGGCTACACCTTC. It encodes CASSQDMAGDLNYGYTF.

The CDR3 loop reads CASSLTPTSGRGNEQFF. The CDR3 DNA sequence: TGTGCCAGCAGCTTAACGCCCACTAGCGGGAGGGGGAATGAGCAGTTCTTC. V usage is TRBV7-3 and J usage is TRBJ2-1; TRBD2 matches at 13 bases. Looked up from germline, CDR1 is SGHTA and CDR2 is FQGTGA. V gave up 0 bases and J gave up 7 bases; unmatched junction bases: 6. The CDR3 has 17 residues.

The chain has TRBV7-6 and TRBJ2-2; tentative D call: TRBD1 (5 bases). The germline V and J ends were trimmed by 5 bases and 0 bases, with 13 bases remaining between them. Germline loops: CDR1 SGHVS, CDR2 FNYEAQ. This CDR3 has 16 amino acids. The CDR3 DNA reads TGTGCCAGCAGCCCAACAGGAAACACGAACACCGGGGAGCTGTTTTTT. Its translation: CASSPTGNTNTGELFF.

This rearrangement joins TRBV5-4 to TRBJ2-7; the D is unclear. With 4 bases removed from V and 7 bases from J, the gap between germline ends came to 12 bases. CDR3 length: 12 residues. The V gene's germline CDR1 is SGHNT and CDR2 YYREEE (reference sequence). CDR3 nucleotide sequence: TGTGCCAGCAGCCTTTGGATGGGGGAGCAGTACTTC. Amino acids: CASSLWMGEQYF.

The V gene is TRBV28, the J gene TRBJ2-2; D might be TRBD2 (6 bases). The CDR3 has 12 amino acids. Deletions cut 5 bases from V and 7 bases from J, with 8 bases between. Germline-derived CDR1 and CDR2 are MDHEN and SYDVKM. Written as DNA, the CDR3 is TGTGCCAGCAGTAAAGCGGGCGGGGAGCTGTTTTTT. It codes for CASSKAGGELFF.